This T cell receptor beta chain came from a study of T cell repertoires in cytomegalovirus infection. Whole-study context: Both CMV infection and a matching HLA type were indicated by public TCR beta signatures.

The CDR3 is 15 residues long. The V end lost 1 base, the J end lost 1 base, and 7 bases lay between the germline ends. Germline loops: CDR1 SGHVS, CDR2 FQNEAQ. One entry per CDR3 protein results from TCRdb running MiXCR on the reads. Of some 150,000 distinct CDR3 sequences listed, roughly a quarter are singletons. Ten or more counts support this clonotype. Sequencing was done on a sample of PBMCs. The origin of this receptor is a human donor in good health (CMV status not recorded). Some clones in this sample may be carry-over from other donors' samples. The chain joins TRBV7-8 to TRBJ2-2; TRBD1 might be the D (5 bases). The CDR3 DNA sequence: TGTGCCAGCAGCTTAGGGACACTGAACACCGGGGAGCTGTTTTTT. Translated: CASSLGTLNTGELFF.